One sample yielded the 21 T cell receptor beta chains listed below, sequenced in a study of cytomegalovirus exposure and HLA in healthy donors. With 60 Vbeta and 13 Jbeta primers, the PCR was carried out. TCRdb keeps only in-frame clones here, not all; method: immunoSEQ multiplex PCR. The sample shows about 96,000 clones, 60% to 75% of them seen only once. Sequencing was carried out using PBMCs. The receptors were gathered from a female donor in good health and CMV-seropositive.

The chain uses TRBV5-1 and TRBJ2-7, with D perhaps TRBD1 (6 bases). Between the trimmed V and J ends, which lost 4 bases and 2 bases, there was a span of 22 bases. CDR3 length: 17 amino acids. In germline, CDR1 is SGHRS, CDR2 YFSETQ. In nucleotides, the CDR3 is TGCGCCAGCAGCCCGAAACAACAGGGTCTAGCTACCTACGAGCAGTACTTC. Translated: CASSPKQQGLATYEQYF. The full variable domain, with the rest looked up from reference TRBV5-1 and TRBJ2-7, is KAGVTQTPRYLIKTRGQQVTLSCSPISGHRSVSWYQQTPGQGLQFLFEYFSETQRNKGNFPGRFSGRQFSNSRSEMNVSTLELGDSALYLCASSPKQQGLATYEQYFGPGTRLTVT.

CDR3 protein: CASSQEPPTGVGVGGYTF. CDR3 nucleotide sequence: TGCGCCAGCAGCCAAGAACCCCCGACAGGGGTAGGAGTGGGTGGCTACACCTTC. J is TRBJ1-2 and V is TRBV4-1; 8 nucleotides match TRBD1. V dropped 0 bases and J dropped 7; count of bases not matched to a gene: 16. The CDR3 runs 18 residues. In germline, CDR1 is MGHRA, CDR2 YSYEKL.

On this clone itself: Since the CDR3 does not end with the conserved phenylalanine or tryptophan, this likely comes from a read error. This rearrangement joins TRBV18 to TRBJ1-1, with unresolved D. Per germline, CDR1 KGHSH and CDR2 LQKENI. The CDR3 totals 14 residues. Trimming took off 3 bases at V and 0 bases at J, with 8 bases between the two ends. The CDR3 reads CASSPASMNTEAFV. Written as DNA, the CDR3 is TGTGCCAGCTCACCCGCTAGTATGAACACTGAAGCTTTCGTT.

The V gene is TRBV7-9, the J gene TRBJ1-1; possibly TRBD1 for D (5 bases). Trimming pared 0 bases from V and 3 bases from J, leaving 8 bases between. This CDR3 region has 14 residues. Germline-derived CDR1 and CDR2 are SEHNR and FQNEAQ (reference sequence). CDR3 residues: CASSLAGAHTEAFF. CDR3 DNA: TGTGCCAGCAGCTTAGCAGGGGCACACACTGAAGCTTTCTTT.

This chain connects TRBV28 to TRBJ2-5; tentative D call: TRBD1 (6 bases). This CDR3 spans 13 amino acids. Germline V CDR1 and CDR2: MDHEN, SYDVKM. The germline V and J ends were trimmed by 6 bases and 7 bases, with 15 bases remaining between them. DNA for the CDR3: TGTGCCAGCAGGTACAGGGAGAAGGGGACCCAGTACTTC. As protein: CASRYREKGTQYF.

The rearrangement joins TRBV11-2 to TRBJ2-1; D might be TRBD2 (5 bases). The CDR3 loop spans 15 amino acids. CDR1 SGHAT and CDR2 FQNNGV come from the germline V gene. V lost 2 bases and J lost 9, with 17 bases in between. CDR3 coding DNA: TGTGCCAGCAGCTTACGCTCGGACTCCTTCGGTGAGCAGTTCTTC. Its translation is CASSLRSDSFGEQFF.

The chain couples TRBV4-3 to TRBJ2-1; 7 positions agree with TRBD2. There are 15 residues in the CDR3. Germline values: CDR1 LGHNA, CDR2 YSLEER. Germline trimming cut 4 bases from V and 1 base from J; bases unmatched to any gene: 4. CDR3 DNA: TGCGCCAGCAGCCGTTCAGCGGGGTCCTACAATGAGCAGTTCTTC. As protein: CASSRSAGSYNEQFF.

V usage is TRBV6-5 and J usage is TRBJ2-7, with 7 positions matching TRBD1. This CDR3 has 15 residues. J lost 5 bases, V lost 0 bases, and 7 bases had no gene match. Germline lookup yields CDR1 MNHEY and CDR2 SVGAGI. The CDR3 is CASSYSSTGTHEQYF. In DNA form, the CDR3 reads TGTGCCAGCAGTTACTCGTCGACAGGGACCCACGAGCAGTACTTC.

A few counts support this clone. The chain's CDR3 is CASKRRGDSSYEQYF. The CDR3 region has the DNA TGTGCCAGCAAGAGAAGAGGGGACAGCTCCTACGAGCAGTACTTC. This chain joins TRBV6-5 and TRBJ2-7; TRBD1 matches 7 bases. Germline values: CDR1 MNHEY, CDR2 SVGAGI. The CDR3 consists of 15 residues. Trimming cost V 7 bases and J 0 bases; bases outside gene matches: 9.

This clone has more than one count but fewer than ten. This chain uses TRBV7-6 with TRBJ2-3; weak D call: TRBD1 (6 bases). The CDR3 is 15 amino acids. The V gene lost 5 bases and the J gene lost 3 bases, with 15 bases spanning the gap. CDR1 is SGHVS and CDR2 is FNYEAQ in the germline V gene. The CDR3 region is CASSPWTQGTDTQYF. The CDR3 DNA reads as TGTGCCAGCAGCCCGTGGACACAGGGAACAGATACGCAGTATTTT.

This clone has just one count. V is TRBV29-1 and J is TRBJ1-1, with a weak D call TRBD1 (5 bases). V was cut by 2 bases and J by 4 bases, with 8 bases left in between. The CDR3 totals 12 residues. Germline V lookup: CDR1 SQVTM, CDR2 ANQGSEA. The CDR3 DNA reads as TGCAGCGTTGAACAGGGATCCACTGAAGCTTTCTTT. The encoded protein is CSVEQGSTEAFF.

The chain uses TRBV5-6 and TRBJ2-1; TRBD1 aligns across 7 bases. J lost 5 bases, V lost 7 bases, and 9 bases had no gene match. Germline loops: CDR1 SGHDT, CDR2 YYEEEE. The CDR3 sequence is 14 residues long. CDR3 nucleotides: TGTGCCAGCGGAAATCCGGGACAGCACAATGAGCAGTTCTTC. This sequence encodes CASGNPGQHNEQFF.

This chain uses TRBV7-9 with TRBJ1-1; no reliable D call. Deletions cut 1 base from V and 7 bases from J, with 10 bases between. The germline V gene has CDR1 SEHNR and CDR2 FQNEAQ (reference sequence). The CDR3 is made up of 13 amino acids. CDR3 nucleotide sequence: TGTGCCAGCAGCTTAGATTGGGCCGTTGAAGCTTTCTTT. As protein: CASSLDWAVEAFF.

The genes are TRBV30 and TRBJ2-7, with 11 bases identical to TRBD1. V lost 0 bases, J lost 0 bases, and 1 base stayed unmatched. Germline values: CDR1 GTSNPN, CDR2 SVGIG (reference sequence). The CDR3 spans 15 residues. CDR3: CAWSVDRGHSYEQYF. CDR3 in DNA: TGTGCCTGGAGTGTGGACAGGGGGCACTCCTACGAGCAGTACTTC. The complete variable domain, with remaining parts taken from reference TRBV30 and TRBJ2-7, reads SQTIHQWPATLVQPVGSPLSLECTVEGTSNPNLYWYRQAAGRGLQLLFYSVGIGQISSEVPQNLSASRPQDRQFILSSKKLLLSDSGFYLCAWSVDRGHSYEQYFGPGTRLTVT.

The chain is built from TRBV25-1 and TRBJ2-5; 14 bases map to TRBD2. The V gene end was trimmed by 2 bases and the J gene end by 5 bases; junction bases not matched to a gene: 1. Per germline, CDR1 MGHDK and CDR2 SYGVNS. CDR3 length equals 15 residues. The CDR3: CASSEGLAGGETQYF. CDR3 sequence (DNA): TGTGCCAGCAGTGAAGGACTAGCGGGAGGTGAGACCCAGTACTTC.

The chain couples TRBV7-2 to TRBJ2-5, with 7 bases aligning to TRBD1. Germline V CDR1 and CDR2: SGHTA, FQGNSA. J was trimmed by 1 base and V by 3 bases; bases with no gene match: 2. The CDR3 consists of 14 residues. Written as DNA, the CDR3 is TGTGCCAGCAGCTTGACAGGGCTCCAAGAGACCCAGTACTTC. This sequence encodes CASSLTGLQETQYF.

This clone showed up just a few times. The J gene is TRBJ1-1, the V gene TRBV6-6, with TRBD1 matching 8 bases. The V gene's germline CDR1 is MNHNY and CDR2 SVGAGI (reference sequence). The CDR3 is 13 residues long. The ends lost 2 bases at V and 4 bases at J; junction bases unmatched: 0. The CDR3 nucleotides read TGTGCCAGCAGTTACACAGGGGGCACTGAAGCTTTCTTT. Translating it yields CASSYTGGTEAFF.

The J gene is TRBJ1-1, the V gene TRBV30; D is undetermined. This CDR3 spans 13 amino acids. The germline V and J ends were trimmed by 8 bases and 0 bases, with 13 bases remaining between them. From germline, CDR1 is GTSNPN and CDR2 SVGIG (reference sequence). CDR3 sequence (DNA): TGTGCCCGGGATGGACGCATGAACACTGAAGCTTTCTTT. This translates into CARDGRMNTEAFF.

The chain recombines TRBV19 with TRBJ1-5; TRBD1 agrees at 9 bases. With 9 bases clipped from V and 6 bases from J, the junction kept 6 bases outside the gene matches. The CDR3 loop spans 13 amino acids. Germline lookup yields CDR1 LNHDA and CDR2 SQIVND (reference sequence). As DNA, the CDR3 is TGTGCCAGCAGACAGGGGGTATTTCAGCCCCAGCATTTT. It translates to CASRQGVFQPQHF.

This clone has more than one count but fewer than ten. This CDR3 reads CASSLAGGYPEQFF. The CDR3 DNA sequence: TGTGCCAGTAGTCTAGCGGGGGGGTACCCTGAGCAGTTCTTC. The J gene is TRBJ2-1, the V gene TRBV19; 12 positions match TRBD2. Per the germline V gene, CDR1 is LNHDA and CDR2 is SQIVND (reference sequence). CDR3 size: 14 residues. With 5 bases clipped from V and 9 bases from J, the junction kept 5 bases outside the gene matches.

The chain employs TRBV12-2 and TRBJ2-7; no DNA check was done on the table's D call, TRBD1. TRBV12-2 is listed as a pseudogene. The CDR3 sequence is 15 residues long. Here the CDR3 reads CASRRSIHVSYEQYF. As DNA, the CDR3 is TGTGCAAGTCGCCGTTCGATACACGTCTCCTACGAGCAGTACTTC.